The entry below describes one T cell receptor beta chain. Its antigen is still unknown. Time point denoted: cycle 4 day 1 (C4D1), after less than 7 weeks of nivolumab. Every patient experienced relapse after autologous stem cell transplantation, and brentuximab vedotin exposure varied. The sample is drawn from a study of PD-1 blockade in classical Hodgkin lymphoma. Study results and caveats: Partial responders and progressors had significantly lower baseline TCR diversity. The study reported lower baseline TCR diversity in newly diagnosed patients than in healthy donors.

Generated by immunoSEQ multiplex PCR, the TCRdb table keeps only in-frame clones and is missing some. The table has approximately 20,000 clones, more than 70% seen once. Trimming left V 8 bases short and J 5 bases short, with 27 bases between. This CDR3 region has 17 residues. Per the germline V gene, CDR1 is ENHRY and CDR2 is SYGVKD. The sequencing used peripheral blood mononuclear cells (PBMCs), collected before the fourth cycle of nivolumab. The sequence was obtained from a human donor with classical Hodgkin lymphoma. This chain links TRBV10-3 with TRBJ2-5, with D possibly matching TRBD2 (6 bases). CDR3 in amino acids: CAIGGRDSELKEETQYF. The CDR3 DNA reads TGTGCCATCGGGGGACGGGACTCAGAGCTTAAGGAGGAGACCCAGTACTTC.